This entry lists 4 T cell receptor beta chains sequenced from one sample in a study of identical twins. TCRdb re-called the 5' RACE reads with MiXCR, one entry per CDR3 protein. The sample consists of approximately 700,000 distinct CDR3 sequences, 15% to 20% of them appearing once. The sample was also linked to a second study, of T cells expressing NK-cell markers.

Input material: PBMCs. The receptors were sampled from a woman aged 18-29 years in good health.

This clonotype showed up just a few times. The V call is TRBV27, the J call TRBJ1-4; no clear D gene. Germline V gives CDR1 MNHEY, CDR2 SMNVEV (reference sequence). The CDR3 spans 15 residues. The V end was cut by 5 bases, the J end by 4 bases, with 14 bases between. The DNA of the CDR3 is TGTGCCAGCAGTGATATTGGACGGGATAATGAAAAACTGTTTTTT. Encoded protein: CASSDIGRDNEKLFF.

This clonotype was seen only a few times. The chain has TRBV12-3 or TRBV12-4 and TRBJ2-7; 7 positions agree with TRBD1. Germline trimming cut 5 bases from V and 1 base from J; bases unmatched to any gene: 5. This CDR3 region has 14 residues. The CDR3 DNA reads TGTGCCAGCAGTAGTAGGGGACAGTCCTACGAGCAGTACTTC. Translating gives CASSSRGQSYEQYF.

This clonotype has a handful of counts. The J gene is TRBJ2-3, the V gene TRBV7-3; 13 bases map to TRBD2. With 6 bases clipped from V and 5 bases from J, the junction kept 5 bases outside the gene matches. Per the germline V gene, CDR1 is SGHTA and CDR2 is FQGTGA. CDR3 length equals 15 residues. CDR3 nucleotides: TGTGCCAGCAGTTCACTAGCGGGGGGGTTAGATACGCAGTATTTT. It is translated as CASSSLAGGLDTQYF.

This clonotype was counted between two and nine times. J is TRBJ1-2 and V is TRBV10-3; D is undetermined. The CDR3 is 14 amino acids. Trimming removed 2 bases at V and 6 bases at J, with 13 bases between. Germline CDR1 ENHRY, CDR2 SYGVKD. In DNA, the CDR3 is TGTGCCATCAGTGAGAGTGGGGAGGCGGATGGCTACACCTTC. It translates to CAISESGEADGYTF.